The present TCR beta chain was sequenced within a study of blood T cell repertoires in COVID-19. Overall study context: Italy, Spain and the United States were the sources of the convalescent and acute COVID-19 samples.

Per the authors' pipeline: Estimation of nucleated cell counts was performed using reference gene primer amplification. TCRdb's table, derived via immunoSEQ multiplex PCR, lists solely in-frame clones and lacks some. V, J and clone size were drawn from that table, and D and trimming were deduced from the DNA. The sample has more than 150,000 clones, roughly nine tenths seen once. The CDR3 has 16 amino acids. Looked up from germline, CDR1 is SGDLS and CDR2 is YYNGEE. The trim removed 4 bases at V and 1 base at J, leaving 8 bases unmatched. The receptor's source is a man in his late teens or twenties with acute or convalescent COVID-19. V is TRBV9 and J is TRBJ2-1, with 7 positions matching TRBD2. Sequenced material: peripheral blood. CDR3 DNA: TGTGCCAGCAGCAATTCTGCTAGCGGTTCCTACAATGAGCAGTTCTTC. It specifies CASSNSASGSYNEQFF. Looking up the rest from reference TRBV9 and TRBJ2-1 gives the full variable domain: DSGVTQTPKHLITATGQRVTLRCSPRSGDLSVYWYQQSLDQGLQFLIQYYNGEERAKGNILERFSAQQFPDLHSELNLSSLELGDSALYFCASSNSASGSYNEQFFGPGTRLTVL.